The rows below give T cell receptor beta chains drawn from one sample of a study of blood T cells in healthy people across ages. TCRdb called the 5' RACE reads again in MiXCR, with one record for every CDR3 protein. Of 780,000 or so distinct CDR3 sequences listed, approximately 60% are singletons. Sequencing used blood. Receptors were obtained from a man aged 40-50 years in good health. Both conserved end residues are part of each CDR3. D genes are given only for firm matches. Clone size, where shown, is once, few, many, or a class for clones that have expanded.

V	size	J	D	DNA	CDR3
TRBV9	few	TRBJ1-1	NA	TGTGCCAGCAGCGTAGGGACGGGCACTGAAGCTTTCTTT	CASSVGTGTEAFF
TRBV29-1	NA	TRBJ2-2	NA	TGCAGCGCCGCAGGGATTAGGGACACCGGGGAGCTGTTTTTT	CSAAGIRDTGELFF
TRBV10-3	NA	TRBJ2-3	NA	TGTGCCATCAGTGAGGACCATCAGGGAGATACGCAGTATTTT	CAISEDHQGDTQYF
TRBV18	many	TRBJ2-2	TRBD2	TGTGCCAGCTCACCAGTTTCGGTAGCGGGAGGAATCGGGGAGCTGTTTTTT	CASSPVSVAGGIGELFF
TRBV7-2	NA	TRBJ1-2	NA	TGTGCCAGCAGCTCTTACTATGGCTACACCTTC	CASSSYYGYTF
TRBV7-2	NA	TRBJ2-4	NA	TGTGCCAGCAGCTTAGCGACGTCAGGGAAAGGCGGTCTTGGAGGGAACATTCAGTACTTC	CASSLATSGKGGLGGNIQYF
TRBV7-9	NA	TRBJ2-1	TRBD2	TGTGCCAGCGGTGAGGCAGGGAGGGGTGATGAGCAGTTCTTC	CASGEAGRGDEQFF
TRBV2	NA	TRBJ1-1	NA	TGTGCCAGCGTCGGGGTCCCGAACACTGAAGCTTTCTTT	CASVGVPNTEAFF
TRBV10-3	NA	TRBJ1-5	TRBD1	TGTGCCATCGGGACAGGGGTCAATCAGCCCCAGCATTTT	CAIGTGVNQPQHF
TRBV9	NA	TRBJ2-5	NA	TGTGCCAGCAGCGTAGTGGCCATCACAGAGACCCAGTACTTC	CASSVVAITETQYF
TRBV28	NA	TRBJ2-7	NA	TGTGCCAGCAGGAGGGGTTGGTACGAGCAGTACTTC	CASRRGWYEQYF
TRBV9	few	TRBJ1-5	NA	TGTGCCAGCAGCGTAGGGGGGGATAATCAGCCCCAGCATTTT	CASSVGGDNQPQHF
TRBV6-5	few	TRBJ1-6	NA	TGTGCCAGCAGTCCCCGACAGAGCTCCTATAATTCACCCCTCCACTTT	CASSPRQSSYNSPLHF
TRBV7-3	few	TRBJ2-1	TRBD1	TGTGCCAGCAGCTCAATACAGGGGGCCATCCCCGGGTTGCAGTTCTTC	CASSSIQGAIPGLQFF
TRBV20-1	few	TRBJ2-1	NA	TGCAGTGCTCCCGGGTCAGTAAGCTATGAGCAGTTCTTC	CSAPGSVSYEQFF
TRBV3-1	NA	TRBJ2-7	NA	TGTGCCGGCAGCCTAGGCTTAAACGGCGAGCAGTACTTC	CAGSLGLNGEQYF
TRBV29-1	few	TRBJ1-6	NA	TGCAGCGTTTCAAACTATAATTCACCCCTCCACTTT	CSVSNYNSPLHF
TRBV20-1	NA	TRBJ2-7	TRBD1	TGCAGTGCCAAGGGGACAGGGAGGATGCAGTACTTC	CSAKGTGRMQYF
TRBV20-1	NA	TRBJ2-1	NA	TGCAGTGCTAGCTACAGCGGGAATGAGCAGTTCTTC	CSASYSGNEQFF
TRBV9	NA	TRBJ1-1	NA	TGTGCCAGCAGCGTACTCCAAGGTGATTCCCAACCTTTCTTT	CASSVLQGDSQPFF
TRBV25-1	NA	TRBJ2-7	NA	TGTGCCAGCAGTGCAATAGGGATTCGGAACGAGCAGTACTTC	CASSAIGIRNEQYF
TRBV7-6	NA	TRBJ2-4	TRBD2	TGTGTGGAGGTGTACGGGCGGGAGCCCCGGAGTGGCATTCAGTACTTC	CVEVYGREPRSGIQYF
TRBV12-3/TRBV12-4	NA	TRBJ2-6	NA	TGTGCCGGCAGCCCTATCCCTGGGGCCAACGTCCTGACTTTC	CAGSPIPGANVLTF
TRBV28	NA	TRBJ2-1	NA	TGTGCCAGCAAAGACGGGGTCCTGAACAATGAGCAGTTCTTC	CASKDGVLNNEQFF
TRBV4-1	NA	TRBJ2-3	NA	TGCGCCAGCAGCCTCTCAACAGGCACAGATACGCAGTATTTT	CASSLSTGTDTQYF
TRBV20-1	NA	TRBJ2-5	TRBD1	TGCAGTGCTAGAGATTTTGAAACAGGGGAGCAAGGGACCCAGTACTTC	CSARDFETGEQGTQYF
TRBV7-8	NA	TRBJ1-3	TRBD1	TGTGCCAGCAGCTTATTATCGGGACAGAGCTCTGGAAACACCATATATTTT	CASSLLSGQSSGNTIYF
TRBV20-1	NA	TRBJ2-5	NA	TGCAGTGCTGGGATCTGGGAAGAGACCCAGTACTTC	CSAGIWEETQYF
TRBV6-2/TRBV6-3	few	TRBJ2-1	TRBD2	TGTGCCAGCATCCTTAATGGCGGGGGTTCTTCCTGGGAGAGCTACAATGAGCAGTTCTTC	CASILNGGGSSWESYNEQFF